This T cell receptor (beta chain) is drawn from a study of shared clonotypes between healthy human individuals. About the study: CD8 memory received one plate per donor, CD8 naive two, CD4 memory three and CD4 naive three.

V lost 3 bases to trimming and J lost 7 bases; unmatched junction nucleotides: 4. The CDR3 runs 14 residues. Germline lookup yields CDR1 GTSNPN and CDR2 SVGIG (reference sequence). Donors comprised only Caucasian adults living in Nashville, Tennessee. Concerning this clone: Its antigen is undetermined. Other nucleotide sequences in the sample specify the same CDR3.

Several immunoSEQ 96-well plates shared each subset's DNA, each plate a replicate. Method: immunoSEQ multiplex PCR; TCRdb's copy keeps in-frame clones and lacks some. The table lists a few million clones, around 95% of them singletons. Findings and caveats of the study: In general, naive subsets displayed greater estimated richness than memory subsets did.

The receptor was derived from a young man in good health. Sequencing input: naive CD4+ T cells sorted from blood. Noted subset: CD45RA+ positively selected. The chain joins TRBV30 to TRBJ1-6, with TRBD1 matching 9 bases. CDR3 sequence: CAWRGTGKNSPLHF. DNA for the CDR3: TGTGCCTGGAGGGGGACAGGGAAAAATTCACCCCTCCACTTT.